This is a list of T cell receptor beta chains from one sample in a study of blood T cell repertoires in COVID-19. The table came from immunoSEQ multiplex PCR; TCRdb's copy has only in-frame clones and leaves some out. The sample gives just under 65,000 clones, roughly 78% of which show up once; approximately 15% is in the top ten. The sample comprised peripheral blood. Receptors originate from a man aged 55 to 69 with COVID-19, enrolled during active disease. Each CDR3 is given with its conserved first and last residue. Fields, in order: D gene, V gene, J gene, clone size, CDR3 DNA, CDR3 protein. The D gene is left open where the match is weak. Expanded clones are given a class, and other clones once, few, many or no size at all.

D gene: -
V gene: TRBV7-3
J gene: TRBJ1-2
clone size: -
CDR3 DNA: TGTGCCAGCAGCTCGGACACCTATGGCTACACCTTC
CDR3 protein: CASSSDTYGYTF

D gene: TRBD1
V gene: TRBV18
J gene: TRBJ1-3
clone size: once
CDR3 DNA: TGTGCCAGCTCACTTCTGACAGGGGAAAACTCTGGAAACACCATATATTTT
CDR3 protein: CASSLLTGENSGNTIYF

D gene: -
V gene: TRBV11-2
J gene: TRBJ2-1
clone size: -
CDR3 DNA: TGTGCCAGCAGCCCACTGGGGGGAGTAGGATTGAATGAGCAGTTCTTC
CDR3 protein: CASSPLGGVGLNEQFF

D gene: TRBD1
V gene: TRBV5-1
J gene: TRBJ1-1
clone size: -
CDR3 DNA: TGCGCCAGCAGCATATTGGGACAGTCGAACACTGAAGCTTTCTTT
CDR3 protein: CASSILGQSNTEAFF

D gene: -
V gene: TRBV15
J gene: TRBJ1-4
clone size: -
CDR3 DNA: TGTGCCACCAGCCCGAGGACGGGGGGTAATGAAAAACTGTTTTTT
CDR3 protein: CATSPRTGGNEKLFF

D gene: -
V gene: TRBV5-1
J gene: TRBJ2-6
clone size: -
CDR3 DNA: TGCGCCAGCAGCCGAGACACAGGGACTGGGGCCAACGTCCTGACTTTC
CDR3 protein: CASSRDTGTGANVLTF

D gene: -
V gene: TRBV3-1/TRBV3-2
J gene: TRBJ1-5
clone size: -
CDR3 DNA: TGTGCCAGCAGCCATCGGAGGGAGCATCAGCCCCAGCATTTT
CDR3 protein: CASSHRREHQPQHF

D gene: TRBD2
V gene: TRBV7-9
J gene: TRBJ2-7
clone size: once
CDR3 DNA: TGTGCCATCCCCGGCGGGAGGAACTCCTACGAGCAGTACTTC
CDR3 protein: CAIPGGRNSYEQYF

D gene: TRBD2
V gene: TRBV7-3
J gene: TRBJ2-1
clone size: once
CDR3 DNA: TGTGCCAGCAGCCCACTAGCGGGGGGCAATGAGCAGTTCTTC
CDR3 protein: CASSPLAGGNEQFF

D gene: -
V gene: TRBV9
J gene: TRBJ1-2
clone size: -
CDR3 DNA: TGTGCCAGCAGCGTTGGGAGAGCAGGTGGCTACACCTTC
CDR3 protein: CASSVGRAGGYTF

D gene: TRBD1
V gene: TRBV5-1
J gene: TRBJ1-4
clone size: -
CDR3 DNA: TGCGCCAGCAGCCTGGGACAGGGGAATGAAAAACTGTTTTTT
CDR3 protein: CASSLGQGNEKLFF

D gene: TRBD2
V gene: TRBV7-3
J gene: TRBJ2-3
clone size: -
CDR3 DNA: TGTGCCAGCAGCCCCCGGACTAGCGGGTTAGGCGATACGCAGTATTTT
CDR3 protein: CASSPRTSGLGDTQYF

D gene: -
V gene: TRBV5-1
J gene: TRBJ2-1
clone size: once
CDR3 DNA: TGCGCCAGCAGCTTGGCCGGGGACAATGAGCAGTTCTTC
CDR3 protein: CASSLAGDNEQFF

D gene: -
V gene: TRBV24-1
J gene: TRBJ2-3
clone size: -
CDR3 DNA: TGTGCCACCAGTGATTTTGTTTCCGAGCAGAGGTTGAACTTCACAGATACGCAGTATTTT
CDR3 protein: CATSDFVSEQRLNFTDTQYF

D gene: TRBD1
V gene: TRBV6-2/TRBV6-3
J gene: TRBJ1-5
clone size: -
CDR3 DNA: TGTGCCAGCAGTCCGACAGGGGGCAATCAGCCCCAGCATTTT
CDR3 protein: CASSPTGGNQPQHF

D gene: TRBD2
V gene: TRBV7-3
J gene: TRBJ2-1
clone size: -
CDR3 DNA: TGTGCCAGCAGCAGGGTAGCGGGAGGGGTGAATGAGCAGTTCTTC
CDR3 protein: CASSRVAGGVNEQFF

D gene: -
V gene: TRBV10-3
J gene: TRBJ1-3
clone size: -
CDR3 DNA: TGTGCCATCAGTGTTGTAGGGGGGGACGGAAACACCATATATTTT
CDR3 protein: CAISVVGGDGNTIYF

D gene: -
V gene: TRBV30
J gene: TRBJ1-3
clone size: few
CDR3 DNA: TGTGCCTGGAGTGTACTCGGGAACACCATATATTTT
CDR3 protein: CAWSVLGNTIYF

D gene: -
V gene: TRBV7-9
J gene: TRBJ1-4
clone size: once
CDR3 DNA: TGTGCCAGCAGCCCGAGAGGAACTAATGAAAAACTGTTTTTT
CDR3 protein: CASSPRGTNEKLFF

D gene: -
V gene: TRBV25-1
J gene: TRBJ1-2
clone size: -
CDR3 DNA: TGTGCCAGCAGTGAATTGAGATATGGCTACACCTTC
CDR3 protein: CASSELRYGYTF

D gene: -
V gene: TRBV4-1
J gene: TRBJ2-2
clone size: -
CDR3 DNA: TGCGCCAGCAGCCAAGATGCGGCGGCGCCCGGGGAGCTGTTTTTT
CDR3 protein: CASSQDAAAPGELFF

D gene: TRBD2
V gene: TRBV7-3
J gene: TRBJ2-7
clone size: -
CDR3 DNA: TGTGCCAGCAGCTTACTCCCCACTAGCGGGACCTACGAGCAGTACTTC
CDR3 protein: CASSLLPTSGTYEQYF

D gene: TRBD1
V gene: TRBV11-3
J gene: TRBJ2-2
clone size: -
CDR3 DNA: TGTGCCAGCAGCTTAGCAGGGGGCCTAGCGAACACCGGGGAGCTGTTTTTT
CDR3 protein: CASSLAGGLANTGELFF

D gene: -
V gene: TRBV4-1
J gene: TRBJ2-5
clone size: -
CDR3 DNA: TGCGCCAGCAGCCGCCAAGGAACGGAGGCCTCGATGGCCCAGTACTTC
CDR3 protein: CASSRQGTEASMAQYF

D gene: TRBD2
V gene: TRBV13
J gene: TRBJ2-3
clone size: -
CDR3 DNA: TGTGCCAGCAGCTTAGATACTCTAGCGGGAGGTCCAGATACGCAGTATTTT
CDR3 protein: CASSLDTLAGGPDTQYF

D gene: -
V gene: TRBV11-3
J gene: TRBJ2-5
clone size: -
CDR3 DNA: TGTGCCAGCAGCTTAGATAGGGGGTCCCAAGAGACCCAGTACTTC
CDR3 protein: CASSLDRGSQETQYF

D gene: -
V gene: TRBV6-5
J gene: TRBJ2-3
clone size: -
CDR3 DNA: TGTGCCAGCAGACTCACAGATACGCAGTATTTT
CDR3 protein: CASRLTDTQYF

D gene: TRBD2
V gene: TRBV3-1/TRBV3-2
J gene: TRBJ2-1
clone size: -
CDR3 DNA: TGTGCCAGCAGCCAAGGCCCTAGCGGGATGGGAGCTGAGCAGTTCTTC
CDR3 protein: CASSQGPSGMGAEQFF

D gene: -
V gene: TRBV7-6
J gene: TRBJ1-4
clone size: few
CDR3 DNA: TGTGCCAGCAGCTCAGAATTGGGGAGCGGAAAACTGTTTTTT
CDR3 protein: CASSSELGSGKLFF

D gene: TRBD2
V gene: TRBV27
J gene: TRBJ2-3
clone size: once
CDR3 DNA: TGTGCCAGCAGTTCGTCTAGCGGCGGCACAGATACGCAGTATTTT
CDR3 protein: CASSSSSGGTDTQYF

D gene: -
V gene: TRBV7-2
J gene: TRBJ1-2
clone size: -
CDR3 DNA: TGTGCCAGCAGCTTAGGGGGGCGATGGGGCTACACCTTC
CDR3 protein: CASSLGGRWGYTF

D gene: TRBD1
V gene: TRBV3-1/TRBV3-2
J gene: TRBJ2-7
clone size: medium-sized
CDR3 DNA: TGTGCCAGCAGCCTATGGGACAGGGCAACAACCCACGAGCAGTACTTC
CDR3 protein: CASSLWDRATTHEQYF

D gene: -
V gene: TRBV7-9
J gene: TRBJ1-2
clone size: -
CDR3 DNA: TGTGCCAGCAGCTTAGAGTCCGGGTACGGCTACACCTTC
CDR3 protein: CASSLESGYGYTF

D gene: -
V gene: TRBV6-5
J gene: TRBJ2-2
clone size: -
CDR3 DNA: TGTGCCGGCATAGGAGCCGGGGAGCTGTTTTTT
CDR3 protein: CAGIGAGELFF

D gene: -
V gene: TRBV6-1
J gene: TRBJ1-5
clone size: once
CDR3 DNA: TGTGCCAGCAGTGAAAGAGGGTCCCTTCAGCCCCAGCATTTT
CDR3 protein: CASSERGSLQPQHF

D gene: TRBD1
V gene: TRBV10-2
J gene: TRBJ1-2
clone size: few
CDR3 DNA: TGCGCCAGCTATAACCCGGGACAGGGGGATGGCTACACCTTC
CDR3 protein: CASYNPGQGDGYTF

D gene: -
V gene: TRBV5-1
J gene: TRBJ2-7
clone size: -
CDR3 DNA: TGCGCCAGCAGCTTGGGTAGCGAAGTAGACGAGCAGTACTTC
CDR3 protein: CASSLGSEVDEQYF